The 2 T cell receptor beta chains in this list originate from one sample, sequenced in a study of T cell responses to AZD1222 COVID-19 vaccine. Here immunoSEQ multiplex PCR was the method, and the copy in TCRdb shows in-frame clones only, minus some. The data show 200,000 or so clones, roughly 92% seen once. The input for sequencing was peripheral blood, taken 28 days after the second AZD1222 dose. These receptor sequences come from an adult who received the AZD1222 COVID-19 vaccine.

The chain joins TRBV27 to TRBJ2-7; D is uncertain. In germline, CDR1 is MNHEY, CDR2 SMNVEV (reference sequence). The length of the CDR3 is 11 residues. The germline V and J ends were trimmed by 8 bases and 5 bases, with 10 bases remaining between them. CDR3 sequence: CASRPENEQYF. CDR3 DNA: TGTGCCAGCCGTCCTGAGAACGAGCAGTACTTC.

The chain uses TRBV5-1 and TRBJ2-5; possibly TRBD1 for D (6 bases). Per germline, CDR1 SGHRS and CDR2 YFSETQ. This CDR3 comprises 14 residues. Trimming removed 4 bases at V and 5 bases at J, with 15 bases between. Here the CDR3 reads CASSLQGVGETQYF. CDR3 nucleotides: TGCGCCAGCAGCCTACAGGGCGTTGGGGAGACCCAGTACTTC.